The entry below gives a single TCR beta chain sequence along with its context. Its specificity is unknown. TCRdb redid the calling of the 5' RACE reads with MiXCR, one entry per CDR3 protein. The sample comprises approximately 220,000 distinct CDR3 sequences, about 7.5% of which are singletons, and around 5% rests with the top ten. These data are taken from a study of identical twins. Whole-study results and caveats: Rather than following the same donors, the conclusions depended on cross-sectional statistical analysis. Invariant MAIT and iNKT cells may have partly biased zero-insertion analyses. Out-of-frame alpha sequences shared by twins were enriched for low generation probability.

This same sample was also part of a study on yellow fever vaccine responses in identical twins.

The clonotype originates from a woman aged 18-29 years in good health. The source material was CD8+ T cells sorted from blood.

CDR3 DNA sequence: TGTGCCAGCAGTCCCGCCGGGGGTGAGGAGCAGTACTTC. This gives the protein CASSPAGGEEQYF. V is TRBV27 and J is TRBJ2-7, with a possible D match to TRBD2 (6 bases). The V end lost 5 bases, the J end lost 7 bases, and 15 bases lay between the germline ends. Per the germline V gene, CDR1 is MNHEY and CDR2 is SMNVEV (reference sequence). The CDR3 extends over 13 amino acids.